This T cell receptor (beta chain) derives from a study of identifying expanded T cells in peripheral blood. V was trimmed by 4 bases and J by 2 bases, leaving 12 bases between them. Germline V CDR1 and CDR2: SGDLS, YYNGEE. CDR3 length: 14 residues. The data were produced by immunoSEQ multiplex PCR, yet TCRdb's version contains in-frame clones alone and is incomplete. This sample has about 110,000 clones, with roughly nine tenths found just once. The sample was blood. The clonotype originates from a person aged 18-69 years in good health. The chain has TRBV9 and TRBJ2-5; possibly TRBD1 for D (6 bases). CDR3 region: CASSTRTAQETQYF. The CDR3 DNA follows: TGTGCCAGCAGCACACGGACAGCTCAAGAGACCCAGTACTTC.